The T cell receptor (beta chain) under discussion was sequenced for a study of cytomegalovirus exposure and HLA in healthy donors. Healthy bone marrow donors made up the donors. Study findings and constraints: The study listed approximately 160 cytomegalovirus-associated TCR beta chains. Highest at DRB1 and lowest at HLA-C, TCR association rates differed among HLA loci in a later analysis.

PCR was performed using 60 Vbeta and 13 Jbeta primers. The assay was immunoSEQ multiplex PCR, and TCRdb's table has in-frame clones only and misses some. Of over 150,000 clones listed, approximately 80% are singletons. Points on this clone: Its antigen is unknown.

Germline V gene sequence: CDR1 SGHDT, CDR2 YYEEEE. After removal of 2 bases from V and 10 bases from J, the junction contained 9 bases not matched to a gene. The length of the CDR3 is 15 residues. This clonotype was obtained from a man under 40 in good health and CMV-seropositive. The V call is TRBV5-6, the J call TRBJ2-1; 10 bases match TRBD1. The sample consisted of PBMCs. For the CDR3, the DNA is TGTGCCAGCAGCTTCTTGGGACAGGGGTCGGAAGAGCAGTTCTTC. Translating gives CASSFLGQGSEEQFF.